This T cell receptor beta chain was sequenced for a study of blood T cell repertoires in COVID-19. This CDR3 has 15 amino acids. The junction had 8 bases not matched to a gene; V was cut back by 2 bases and J by 6 bases. Germline assignment: CDR1 SGHRS and CDR2 YFSETQ. Sequencing was performed with immunoSEQ multiplex PCR; in TCRdb, only in-frame clones are kept and a portion is missing. The sample holds fewer than 300,000 clones, approximately 89% seen once. The clonotype comes from a man between 35 and 55 years old who had recovered from COVID-19. V usage is TRBV5-1 and J usage is TRBJ2-1, with 7 positions matching TRBD1. The material sequenced was peripheral blood. This CDR3 is CASSFRDRVINEQFF. CDR3 coding DNA: TGCGCCAGCAGCTTCCGAGACAGGGTGATCAATGAGCAGTTCTTC.